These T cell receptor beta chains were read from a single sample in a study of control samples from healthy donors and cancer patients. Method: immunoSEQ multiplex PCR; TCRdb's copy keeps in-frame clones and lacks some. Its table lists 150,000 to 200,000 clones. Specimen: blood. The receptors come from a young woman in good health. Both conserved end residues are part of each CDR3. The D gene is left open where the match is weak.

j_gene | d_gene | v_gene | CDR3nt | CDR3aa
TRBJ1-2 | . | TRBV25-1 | TGTGCCAGCAGCTTACAGGGTAACTATGGCTACACCTTC | CASSLQGNYGYTF
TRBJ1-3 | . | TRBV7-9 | TGTGCCAGCAGCTCAACCCCACTAGTCTCTGGAAACACCATATATTTT | CASSSTPLVSGNTIYF
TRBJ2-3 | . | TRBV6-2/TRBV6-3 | TGTGCCAGCAGTTCCTCTCGGGGCCTACCCCCGCAGTATTTT | CASSSSRGLPPQYF
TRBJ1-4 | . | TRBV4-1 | TGCGCCAGCAGCCAAGCGACCCATGAAAAACTGTTTTTT | CASSQATHEKLFF
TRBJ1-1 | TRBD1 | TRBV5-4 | TGTGCCAGCAGCTTTAAACAGGGGGCAATGAACACTGAAGCTTTCTTT | CASSFKQGAMNTEAFF
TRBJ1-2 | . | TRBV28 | TGTGCCAGCAGTTTAAGGTGGAGCGGGGGGCAGGATGGCTACACCTTC | CASSLRWSGGQDGYTF
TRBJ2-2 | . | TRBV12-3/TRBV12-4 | TGTGCCAGCAGCGAATTGGTCACCGGGGAGCTGTTTTTT | CASSELVTGELFF
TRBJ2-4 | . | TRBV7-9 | TGTGCCAGCAGCTTAATCAGGGGTATAGCCAAAAACATTCAGTACTTC | CASSLIRGIAKNIQYF
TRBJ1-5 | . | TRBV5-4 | TGTGCCAGCAGTGACACTGGCAAGGGGGAGGGTCAGCCCCAGCATTTT | CASSDTGKGEGQPQHF
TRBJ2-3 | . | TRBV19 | TGTGCCAGTAGTATGTACGGGACGCAGTATTTT | CASSMYGTQYF
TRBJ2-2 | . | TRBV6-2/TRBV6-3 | TGTGCCAGCAGTCGCACCTTCACCACCGGGGAGCTGTTTTTT | CASSRTFTTGELFF
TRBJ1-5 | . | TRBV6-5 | TGTGCCAGCAGTTACCCCCATCAGCCCCAGCATTTT | CASSYPHQPQHF
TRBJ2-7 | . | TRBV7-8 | TGTGCCAGCAGCTTTGCCAGGGCGCCTTACGAGCAGTACTTC | CASSFARAPYEQYF
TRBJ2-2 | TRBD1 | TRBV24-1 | TGTGCCACCAGAGACAGGGTCGCCGGGGAGCTGTTTTTT | CATRDRVAGELFF